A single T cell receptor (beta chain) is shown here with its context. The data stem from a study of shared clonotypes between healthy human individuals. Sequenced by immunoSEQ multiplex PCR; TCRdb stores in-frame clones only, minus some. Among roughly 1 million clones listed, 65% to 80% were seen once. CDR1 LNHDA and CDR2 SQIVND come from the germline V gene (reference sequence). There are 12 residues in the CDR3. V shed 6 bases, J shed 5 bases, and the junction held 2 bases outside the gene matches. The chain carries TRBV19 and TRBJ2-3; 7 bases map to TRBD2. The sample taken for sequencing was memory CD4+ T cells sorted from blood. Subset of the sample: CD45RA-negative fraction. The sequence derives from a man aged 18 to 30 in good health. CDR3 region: CASSSSGDTQYF. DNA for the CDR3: TGTGCCAGTAGCTCTAGCGGAGATACGCAGTATTTT.